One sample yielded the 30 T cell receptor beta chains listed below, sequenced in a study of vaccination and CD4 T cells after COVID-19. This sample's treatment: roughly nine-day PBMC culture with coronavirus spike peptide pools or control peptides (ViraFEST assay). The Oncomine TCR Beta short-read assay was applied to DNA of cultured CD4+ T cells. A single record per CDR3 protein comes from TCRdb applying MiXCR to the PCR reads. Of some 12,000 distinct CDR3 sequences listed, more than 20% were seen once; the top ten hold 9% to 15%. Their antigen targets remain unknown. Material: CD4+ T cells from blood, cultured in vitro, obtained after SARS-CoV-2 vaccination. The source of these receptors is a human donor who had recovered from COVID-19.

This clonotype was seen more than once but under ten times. The CDR3 coding sequence is TGCAGTGCTAGCGGGGCTTTGCCCTACGAGCAGTACTTC. It codes for CSASGALPYEQYF. This sequence joins TRBV20-1 and TRBJ2-7; D might be TRBD1 or TRBD2, each matching 5 bases. The V end lost 3 bases, the J end lost 2 bases, and 11 bases lay between the germline ends. The CDR3 extends over 13 amino acids. CDR1 DFQATT and CDR2 SNEGSKA come from the germline V gene (reference sequence).

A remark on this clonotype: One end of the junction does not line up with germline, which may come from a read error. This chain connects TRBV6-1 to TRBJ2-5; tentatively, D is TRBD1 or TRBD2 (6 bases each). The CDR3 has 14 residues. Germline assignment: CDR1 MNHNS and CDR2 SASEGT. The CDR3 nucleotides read TGTACCAGCAGTACAGGGACTTTCCAAGAGACCCAGTACTTC. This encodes CTSSTGTFQETQYF.

The CDR3 DNA reads TGTGCCAGCAGGGCTAGCGGGAGTGGCACCGACGAGCAGTACTTC. Amino acid sequence: CASRASGSGTDEQYF. The chain uses TRBV6-1 and TRBJ2-7; 10 bases match TRBD2. The CDR3 runs to 15 residues. Germline CDR1 MNHNS, CDR2 SASEGT. V shed 6 bases and J 5 bases; nucleotides not matched to a gene: 10.

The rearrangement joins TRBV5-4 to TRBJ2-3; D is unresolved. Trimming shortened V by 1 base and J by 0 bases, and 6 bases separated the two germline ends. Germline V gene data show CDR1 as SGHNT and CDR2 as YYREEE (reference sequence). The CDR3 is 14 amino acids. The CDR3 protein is CASSLSSSTDTQYF. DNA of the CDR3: TGTGCCAGCAGCTTGTCTAGTAGCACAGATACGCAGTATTTT.

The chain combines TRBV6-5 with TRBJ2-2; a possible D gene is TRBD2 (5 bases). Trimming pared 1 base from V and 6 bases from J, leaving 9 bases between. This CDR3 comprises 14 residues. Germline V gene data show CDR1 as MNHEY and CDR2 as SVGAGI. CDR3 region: CASSYLAEAGELFF. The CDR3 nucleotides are TGTGCCAGCAGTTACTTGGCGGAGGCCGGGGAGCTGTTTTTT.

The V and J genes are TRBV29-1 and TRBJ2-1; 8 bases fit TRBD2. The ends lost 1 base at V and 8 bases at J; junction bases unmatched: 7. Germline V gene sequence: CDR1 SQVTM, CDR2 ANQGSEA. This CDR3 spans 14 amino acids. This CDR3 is CSVEVGAGGDEQFF. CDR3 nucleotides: TGCAGCGTTGAAGTCGGGGCGGGAGGTGATGAGCAGTTCTTC.

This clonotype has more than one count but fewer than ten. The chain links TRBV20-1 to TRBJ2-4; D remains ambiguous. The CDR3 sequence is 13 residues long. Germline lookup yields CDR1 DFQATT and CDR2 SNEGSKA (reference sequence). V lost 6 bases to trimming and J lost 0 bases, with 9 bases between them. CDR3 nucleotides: TGCAGTGCCTTTGGGTTAGCCAAAAACATTCAGTACTTC. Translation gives CSAFGLAKNIQYF.

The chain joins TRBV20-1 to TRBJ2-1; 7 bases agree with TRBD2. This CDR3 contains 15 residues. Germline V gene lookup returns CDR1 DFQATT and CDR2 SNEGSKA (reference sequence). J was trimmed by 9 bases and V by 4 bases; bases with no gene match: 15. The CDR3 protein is CSAIEGGVHRGEQFF. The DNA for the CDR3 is TGCAGTGCTATAGAGGGAGGGGTACACCGGGGTGAGCAGTTCTTC.

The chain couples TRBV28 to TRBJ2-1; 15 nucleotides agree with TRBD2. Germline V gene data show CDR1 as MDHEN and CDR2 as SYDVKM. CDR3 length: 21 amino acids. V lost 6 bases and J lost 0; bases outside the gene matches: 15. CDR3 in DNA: TGTGCCAGCAGCCACACCCGGACTAGCGGGAGGGCCAGAAGCTCCTACAATGAGCAGTTCTTC. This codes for CASSHTRTSGRARSSYNEQFF.

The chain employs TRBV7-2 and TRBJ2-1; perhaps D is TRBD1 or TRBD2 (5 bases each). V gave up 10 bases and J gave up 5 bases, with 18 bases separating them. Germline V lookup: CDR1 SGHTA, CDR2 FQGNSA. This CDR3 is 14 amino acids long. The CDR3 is CANPPGPGDNEQFF. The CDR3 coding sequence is TGTGCCAACCCTCCGGGACCCGGAGACAATGAGCAGTTCTTC.

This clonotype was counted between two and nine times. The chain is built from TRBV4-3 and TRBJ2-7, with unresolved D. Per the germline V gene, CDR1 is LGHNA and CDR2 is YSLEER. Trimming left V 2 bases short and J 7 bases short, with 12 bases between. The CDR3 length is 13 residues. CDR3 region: CASSQNGRVEQYF. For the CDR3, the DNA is TGCGCCAGCAGCCAAAATGGCCGGGTGGAGCAGTACTTC.

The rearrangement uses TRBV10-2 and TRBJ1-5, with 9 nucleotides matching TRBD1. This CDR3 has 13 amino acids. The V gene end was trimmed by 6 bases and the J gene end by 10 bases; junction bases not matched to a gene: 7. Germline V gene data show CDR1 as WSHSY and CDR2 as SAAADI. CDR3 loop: CASRTGGDGPQHF. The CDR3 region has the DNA TGCGCCAGCAGGACAGGGGGAGATGGTCCCCAGCATTTT.

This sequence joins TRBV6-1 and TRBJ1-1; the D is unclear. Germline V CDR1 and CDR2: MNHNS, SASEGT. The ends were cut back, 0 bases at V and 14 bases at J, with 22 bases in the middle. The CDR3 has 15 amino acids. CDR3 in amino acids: CASSEALVGWAHLFF. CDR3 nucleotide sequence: TGTGCCAGCAGTGAAGCGCTTGTGGGGTGGGCCCACTTGTTCTTT.

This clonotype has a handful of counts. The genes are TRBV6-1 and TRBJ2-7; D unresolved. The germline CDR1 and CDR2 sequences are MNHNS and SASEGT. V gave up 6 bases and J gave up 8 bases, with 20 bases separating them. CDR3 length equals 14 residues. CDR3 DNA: TGTGCCAGCAGCACCACCGGCGGAACCCCTCAGCAGTACTTC. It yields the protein CASSTTGGTPQQYF.

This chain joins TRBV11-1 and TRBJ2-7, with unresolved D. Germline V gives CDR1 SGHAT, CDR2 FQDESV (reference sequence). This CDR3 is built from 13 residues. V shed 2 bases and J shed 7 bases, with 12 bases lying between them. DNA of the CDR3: TGTGCCAGCAGCTTACTGGCAAGACGAGAGCAGTACTTC. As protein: CASSLLARREQYF. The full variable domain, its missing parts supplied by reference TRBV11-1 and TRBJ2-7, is EAEVAQSPRYKITEKSQAVAFWCDPISGHATLYWYRQILGQGPELLVQFQDESVVDDSQLPKDRFSAERLKGVDSTLKIQPAELGDSAMYLCASSLLARREQYFGPGTRLTVT.

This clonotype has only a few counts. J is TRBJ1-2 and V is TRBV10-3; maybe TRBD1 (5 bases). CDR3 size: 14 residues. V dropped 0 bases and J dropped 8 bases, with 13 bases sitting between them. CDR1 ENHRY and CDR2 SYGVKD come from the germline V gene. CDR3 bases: TGTGCCATCAGTGAGTCGGGCAGGGCCAGCGGCTACACCTTC. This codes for CAISESGRASGYTF.

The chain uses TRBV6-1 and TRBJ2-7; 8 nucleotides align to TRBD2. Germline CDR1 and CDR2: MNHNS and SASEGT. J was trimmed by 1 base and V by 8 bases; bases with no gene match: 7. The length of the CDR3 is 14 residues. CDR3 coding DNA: TGTGCCAGCGGAAGCGGGAGTTCATCCTACGAGCAGTACTTC. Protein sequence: CASGSGSSSYEQYF.

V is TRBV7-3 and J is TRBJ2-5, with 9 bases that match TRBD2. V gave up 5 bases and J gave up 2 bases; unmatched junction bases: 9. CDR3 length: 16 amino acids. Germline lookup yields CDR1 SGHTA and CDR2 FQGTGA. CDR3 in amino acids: CASSTPLAGAQETQYF. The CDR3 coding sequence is TGTGCCAGCAGCACTCCACTAGCGGGTGCTCAAGAGACCCAGTACTTC.

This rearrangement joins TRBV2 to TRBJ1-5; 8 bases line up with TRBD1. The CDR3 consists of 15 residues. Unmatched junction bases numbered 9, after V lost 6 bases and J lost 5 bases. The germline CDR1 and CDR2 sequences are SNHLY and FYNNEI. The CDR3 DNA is TGTGCCAGCAGAGCGGACAGGGATGGGTATCAGCCCCAGCATTTT. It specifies CASRADRDGYQPQHF.

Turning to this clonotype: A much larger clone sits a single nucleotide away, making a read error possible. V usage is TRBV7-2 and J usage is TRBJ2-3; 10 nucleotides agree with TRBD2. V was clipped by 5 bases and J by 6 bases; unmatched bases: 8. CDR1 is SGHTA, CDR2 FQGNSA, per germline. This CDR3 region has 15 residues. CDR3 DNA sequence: TGTGCCAGCAGCGGGATTAGCGGGAGGTTGGATACGCAGTATTTT. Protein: CASSGISGRLDTQYF.

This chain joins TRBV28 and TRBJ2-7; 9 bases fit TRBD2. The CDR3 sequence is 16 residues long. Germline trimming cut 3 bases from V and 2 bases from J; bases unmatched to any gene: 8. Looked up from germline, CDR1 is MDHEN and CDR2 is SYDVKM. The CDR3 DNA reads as TGTGCCAGCAGTTTCCAACGTAGCGGGAGCGCCTACGAGCAGTACTTC. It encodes CASSFQRSGSAYEQYF.

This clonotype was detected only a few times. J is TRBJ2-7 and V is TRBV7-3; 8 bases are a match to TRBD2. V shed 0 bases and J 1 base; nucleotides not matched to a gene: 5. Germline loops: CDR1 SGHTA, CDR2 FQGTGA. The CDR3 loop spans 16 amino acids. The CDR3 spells CASSLTVAGGSYEQYF. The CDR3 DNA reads TGTGCCAGCAGCTTAACTGTGGCGGGAGGTTCCTACGAGCAGTACTTC.

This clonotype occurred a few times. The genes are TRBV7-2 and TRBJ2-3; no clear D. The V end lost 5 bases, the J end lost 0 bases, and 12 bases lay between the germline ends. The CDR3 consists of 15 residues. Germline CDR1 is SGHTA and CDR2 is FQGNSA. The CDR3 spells CASSPERLSTDTQYF. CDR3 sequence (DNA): TGTGCCAGCAGCCCAGAACGGCTCAGCACAGATACGCAGTATTTT.

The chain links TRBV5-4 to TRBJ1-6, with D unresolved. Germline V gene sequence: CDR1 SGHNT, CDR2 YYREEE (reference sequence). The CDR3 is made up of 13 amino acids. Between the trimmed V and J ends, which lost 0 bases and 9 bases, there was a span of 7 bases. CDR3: CASSLASASPLHF. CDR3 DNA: TGTGCCAGCAGCTTGGCCTCAGCTTCACCCCTCCACTTT.

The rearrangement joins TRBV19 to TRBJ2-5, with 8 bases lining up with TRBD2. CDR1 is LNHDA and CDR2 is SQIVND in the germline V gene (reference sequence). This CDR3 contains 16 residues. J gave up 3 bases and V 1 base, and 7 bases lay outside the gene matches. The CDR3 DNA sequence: TGTGCCAGTAGTATAGGTGGGGGTAGCGGGAAAGAGACCCAGTACTTC. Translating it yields CASSIGGGSGKETQYF.

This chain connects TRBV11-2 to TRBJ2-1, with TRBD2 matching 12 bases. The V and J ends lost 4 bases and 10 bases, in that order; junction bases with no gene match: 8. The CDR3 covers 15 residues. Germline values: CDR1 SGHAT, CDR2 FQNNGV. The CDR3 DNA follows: TGTGCCAGCAGCTACCGACTAGCGGGAGCGAGGGAGCAGTTCTTC. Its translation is CASSYRLAGAREQFF.

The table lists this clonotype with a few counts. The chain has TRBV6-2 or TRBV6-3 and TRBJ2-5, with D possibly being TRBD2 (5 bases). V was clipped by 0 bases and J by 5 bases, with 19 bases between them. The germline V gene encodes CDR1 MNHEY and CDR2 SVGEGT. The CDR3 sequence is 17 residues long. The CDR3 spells CASSYSRESGSKETQYF. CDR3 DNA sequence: TGTGCCAGCAGTTACTCTAGAGAGAGTGGGAGCAAGGAGACCCAGTACTTC.

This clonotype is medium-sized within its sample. CDR3 sequence reads: CATSAGSGLALETQYF. The CDR3 coding sequence is TGTGCCACCAGTGCCGGGTCGGGACTAGCTTTAGAGACCCAGTACTTC. The chain joins TRBV24-1 to TRBJ2-5, with 9 nucleotides matching TRBD2. Germline CDR1 reads KGHDR; CDR2 reads SFDVKD. CDR3 length equals 16 residues. V shed 5 bases, J shed 4 bases, and the junction held 10 bases outside the gene matches.

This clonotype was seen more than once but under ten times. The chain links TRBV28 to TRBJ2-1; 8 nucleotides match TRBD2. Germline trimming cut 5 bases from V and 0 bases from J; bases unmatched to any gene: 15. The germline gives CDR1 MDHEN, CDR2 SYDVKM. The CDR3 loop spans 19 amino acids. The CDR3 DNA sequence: TGTGCCAGCAGTCAGAGGGGTCGTAGCGGGGTCAGCTCCTACAATGAGCAGTTCTTC. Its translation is CASSQRGRSGVSSYNEQFF. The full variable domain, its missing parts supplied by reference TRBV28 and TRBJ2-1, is DVKVTQSSRYLVKRTGEKVFLECVQDMDHENMFWYRQDPGLGLRLIYFSYDVKMKEKGDIPEGYSVSREKKERFSLILESASTNQTSMYLCASSQRGRSGVSSYNEQFFGPGTRLTVL.

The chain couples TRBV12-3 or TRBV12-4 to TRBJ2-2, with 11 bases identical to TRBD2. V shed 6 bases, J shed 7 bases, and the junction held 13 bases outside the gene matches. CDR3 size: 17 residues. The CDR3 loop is CASRDSLAGGPGGELFF. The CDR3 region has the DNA TGTGCCAGCAGGGACTCTTTAGCGGGAGGGCCGGGCGGGGAGCTGTTTTTT.